This T cell receptor beta chain came from a study of blood T cell repertoires in COVID-19. Assay: immunoSEQ multiplex PCR; the TCRdb copy retains only in-frame clones and omits some. The table shows around 70,000 clones, with roughly 91% occurring only once. V lost 11 bases, J lost 6 bases, and 10 bases stayed unmatched. Per germline, CDR1 MNHEY and CDR2 SMNVEV (reference sequence). CDR3 length: 12 residues. Sample: peripheral blood. This receptor was obtained from a man in his fifties or sixties with acute or convalescent COVID-19. The chain is built from TRBV27 and TRBJ2-7; 7 nucleotides match TRBD1. The CDR3 here is CAADHDRAEQYF. In DNA, the CDR3 is TGTGCCGCGGATCACGACAGGGCCGAGCAGTACTTC.